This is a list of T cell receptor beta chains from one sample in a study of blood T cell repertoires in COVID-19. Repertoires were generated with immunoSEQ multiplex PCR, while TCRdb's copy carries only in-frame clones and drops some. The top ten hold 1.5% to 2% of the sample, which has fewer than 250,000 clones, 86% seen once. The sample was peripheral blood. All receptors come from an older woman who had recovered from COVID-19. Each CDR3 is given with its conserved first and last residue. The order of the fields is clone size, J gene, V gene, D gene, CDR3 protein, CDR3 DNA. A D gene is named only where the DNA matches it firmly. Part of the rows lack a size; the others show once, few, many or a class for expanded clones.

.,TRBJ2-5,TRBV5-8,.,CASSLRSAAGTQYF,TGTGCCAGCAGCTTGAGGTCTGCTGCGGGGACCCAGTACTTC
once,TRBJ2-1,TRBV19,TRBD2,CASSIDLSGGAYNEQFF,TGTGCCAGTAGTATAGATTTGAGCGGGGGGGCCTACAATGAGCAGTTCTTC
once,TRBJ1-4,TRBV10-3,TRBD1,CAISKTQGQGDQTNEKLFF,TGTGCCATCAGCAAGACCCAGGGACAGGGTGATCAGACTAATGAAAAACTGTTTTTT
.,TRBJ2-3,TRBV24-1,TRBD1,CATSDPGTGGADTQYF,TGTGCCACCAGTGACCCCGGGACAGGGGGCGCAGATACGCAGTATTTT
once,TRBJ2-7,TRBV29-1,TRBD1,CSARGTGSSYEQYF,TGCAGCGCCCGGGGGACAGGGTCCTCCTACGAGCAGTACTTC
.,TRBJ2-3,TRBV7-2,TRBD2,CASSLGASGGTDTQYF,TGTGCCAGCAGCTTAGGGGCGAGCGGGGGCACAGATACGCAGTATTTT
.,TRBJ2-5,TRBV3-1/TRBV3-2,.,CASSQVGRQETQYF,TGTGCCAGCAGCCAAGTTGGCAGGCAAGAGACCCAGTACTTC
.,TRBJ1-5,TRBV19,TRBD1,CASSITRQGRDNQPQHF,TGTGCCAGTAGTATAACGAGACAGGGAAGGGACAATCAGCCCCAGCATTTT
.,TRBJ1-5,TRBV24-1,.,CATSDPQGVGPQHF,TGTGCCACCAGTGATCCACAAGGGGTAGGGCCCCAGCATTTT
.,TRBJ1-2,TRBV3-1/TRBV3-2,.,CASSQVQGGYTF,TGTGCCAGCAGCCAAGTGCAGGGAGGCTACACCTTC
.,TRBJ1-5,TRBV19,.,CASSAGHPQPQHF,TGTGCCAGTAGCGCTGGGCACCCCCAGCCCCAGCATTTT
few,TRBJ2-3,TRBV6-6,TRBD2,CASRVAGDTDTQYF,TGTGCCAGCAGAGTAGCGGGGGACACAGATACGCAGTATTTT
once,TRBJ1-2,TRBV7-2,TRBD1,CASGRTGYGYTF,TGTGCCAGCGGCCGGACAGGCTATGGCTACACCTTC
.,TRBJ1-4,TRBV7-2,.,CASSLASLPGGEKLFF,TGTGCCAGCAGCTTAGCCTCCCTCCCCGGAGGGGAAAAACTGTTTTTT
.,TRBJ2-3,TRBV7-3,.,CASSLFGAGDTQYF,TGTGCCAGCAGCTTATTTGGGGCGGGGGATACGCAGTATTTT
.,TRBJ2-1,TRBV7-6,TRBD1,CASSRDRGSPNEQFF,TGTGCCAGCAGCAGGGACAGGGGTTCCCCCAATGAGCAGTTCTTC
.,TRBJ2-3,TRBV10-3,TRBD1,CAISESQGATDTQYF,TGTGCCATCAGTGAGTCCCAGGGGGCCACAGATACGCAGTATTTT
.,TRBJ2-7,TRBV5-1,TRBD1,CASSLEGQSDYEQYF,TGCGCCAGCAGCTTGGAGGGACAGAGCGATTACGAGCAGTACTTC
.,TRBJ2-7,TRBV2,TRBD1,CASSPQGYEDEQYF,TGTGCCAGCAGCCCACAGGGGTACGAAGACGAGCAGTACTTC
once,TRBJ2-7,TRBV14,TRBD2,CASSPLAGSSYEQYF,TGTGCCAGCAGCCCACTAGCGGGGAGCTCCTACGAGCAGTACTTC
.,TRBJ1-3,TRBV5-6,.,CASGTSFADTIYF,TGTGCCAGCGGCACCTCCTTTGCGGACACCATATATTTT
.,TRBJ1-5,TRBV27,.,CASSSSQGVVDQPQHF,TGTGCCAGCAGTTCCTCTCAGGGCGTTGTGGATCAGCCCCAGCATTTT
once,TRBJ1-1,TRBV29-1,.,CSVEGLLDTEAFF,TGCAGCGTTGAGGGACTCTTGGACACTGAAGCTTTCTTT
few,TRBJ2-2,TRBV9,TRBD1,CASSVRGDRESGELFF,TGTGCCAGCAGTGTCAGAGGAGACAGGGAATCCGGGGAGCTGTTTTTT
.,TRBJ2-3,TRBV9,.,CASRGQGTDTQYF,TGTGCCAGCAGGGGTCAGGGCACAGATACGCAGTATTTT
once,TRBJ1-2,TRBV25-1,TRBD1,CASSPGTETYGYTF,TGTGCCAGCAGCCCTGGGACAGAGACCTATGGCTACACCTTC
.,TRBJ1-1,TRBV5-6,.,CASNYRGGNTEAFF,TGTGCCAGCAACTACCGTGGGGGCAACACTGAAGCTTTCTTT
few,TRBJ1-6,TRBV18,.,CASSPEGQGSPLHF,TGTGCCAGCTCACCAGAAGGGCAGGGTTCACCCCTCCACTTT
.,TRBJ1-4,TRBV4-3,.,CASSSRGVANEKLFF,TGCGCCAGCAGCAGCCGGGGAGTTGCTAATGAAAAACTGTTTTTT
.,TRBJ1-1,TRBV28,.,CASTAGWGTEAFF,TGTGCCAGCACCGCGGGGTGGGGTACTGAAGCTTTCTTT
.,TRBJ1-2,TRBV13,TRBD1,CASSLGTGNYGYTF,TGTGCCAGCAGCTTGGGGACAGGGAACTATGGCTACACCTTC
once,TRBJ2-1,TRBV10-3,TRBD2,CAISPGGGFNEQFF,TGTGCCATCAGCCCTGGCGGGGGGTTTAATGAGCAGTTCTTC
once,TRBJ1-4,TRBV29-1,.,CSVRDNNEKLFF,TGCAGCGTGAGGGACAATAATGAAAAACTGTTTTTT
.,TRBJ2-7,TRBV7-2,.,CASSPSLARYEQYF,TGTGCCAGCAGCCCGTCCTTGGCCAGGTACGAGCAGTACTTC
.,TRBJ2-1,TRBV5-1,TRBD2,CASSLASVVRLADYNEQFF,TGCGCCAGCAGCTTGGCATCAGTCGTTCGGCTAGCGGACTACAATGAGCAGTTCTTC
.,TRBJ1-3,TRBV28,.,CASSLGGQPFSSGNTIYF,TGTGCCAGCAGTTTAGGCGGACAGCCCTTTAGCTCTGGAAACACCATATATTTT
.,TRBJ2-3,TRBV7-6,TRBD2,CASSSGLAGGPDTQYF,TGTGCCAGCAGCTCCGGACTAGCGGGGGGGCCAGATACGCAGTATTTT
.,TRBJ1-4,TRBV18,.,CASSPPTDNEKLFF,TGTGCCAGCTCACCACCAACAGACAATGAAAAACTGTTTTTT
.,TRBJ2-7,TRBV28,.,CASSFARYEQYF,TGTGCCAGCAGTTTTGCGCGCTACGAGCAGTACTTC
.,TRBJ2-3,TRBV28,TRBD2,CASSLLGLEGSTDTQYF,TGTGCCAGCAGTTTATTGGGACTAGAGGGGAGCACAGATACGCAGTATTTT
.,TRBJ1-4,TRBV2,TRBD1,CASSENRGTNEKLFF,TGTGCCAGCAGTGAGAACAGGGGGACTAATGAAAAACTGTTTTTT
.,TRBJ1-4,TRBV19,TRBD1,CASSDRGQEKLFF,TGTGCCAGTAGCGACAGGGGGCAAGAAAAACTGTTTTTT
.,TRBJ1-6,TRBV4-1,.,CASSQDRRLYNSPLHF,TGCGCCAGCAGCCAAGATCGTAGACTCTATAATTCACCCCTCCACTTT
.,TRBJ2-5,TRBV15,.,CATSRDLETQYF,TGTGCCACCAGCAGAGATCTGGAGACCCAGTACTTC
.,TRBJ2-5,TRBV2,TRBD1,CATNRGVEETQYF,TGTGCCACTAACAGGGGGGTGGAAGAGACCCAGTACTTC
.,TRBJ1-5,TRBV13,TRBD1,CASSLYSLQGGNQPQHF,TGTGCCAGCAGCTTATACAGTCTCCAGGGGGGCAATCAGCCCCAGCATTTT
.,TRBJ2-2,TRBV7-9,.,CASSPAGYTGELFF,TGTGCCAGCAGCCCAGCAGGCTACACCGGGGAGCTGTTTTTT
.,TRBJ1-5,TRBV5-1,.,CASSLSGYQPQHF,TGCGCCAGCAGCTTGTCGGGATATCAGCCCCAGCATTTT
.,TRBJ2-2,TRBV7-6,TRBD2,CASSSRAAGSLGRTGELFF,TGTGCCAGCAGCTCACGGGCAGCGGGGTCCCTCGGGAGGACCGGGGAGCTGTTTTTT
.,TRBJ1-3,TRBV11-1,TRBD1,CASSHTRDSTGNTIYF,TGTGCCAGCAGCCATACCCGGGACAGCACTGGAAACACCATATATTTT
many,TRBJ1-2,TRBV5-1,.,CASSPSGAYGYTF,TGCGCCAGCAGCCCCTCTGGGGCCTATGGCTACACCTTC
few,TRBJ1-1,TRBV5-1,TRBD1,CASSPDRSSSAFF,TGCGCCAGCAGCCCGGACAGGTCCTCGTCCGCTTTCTTT